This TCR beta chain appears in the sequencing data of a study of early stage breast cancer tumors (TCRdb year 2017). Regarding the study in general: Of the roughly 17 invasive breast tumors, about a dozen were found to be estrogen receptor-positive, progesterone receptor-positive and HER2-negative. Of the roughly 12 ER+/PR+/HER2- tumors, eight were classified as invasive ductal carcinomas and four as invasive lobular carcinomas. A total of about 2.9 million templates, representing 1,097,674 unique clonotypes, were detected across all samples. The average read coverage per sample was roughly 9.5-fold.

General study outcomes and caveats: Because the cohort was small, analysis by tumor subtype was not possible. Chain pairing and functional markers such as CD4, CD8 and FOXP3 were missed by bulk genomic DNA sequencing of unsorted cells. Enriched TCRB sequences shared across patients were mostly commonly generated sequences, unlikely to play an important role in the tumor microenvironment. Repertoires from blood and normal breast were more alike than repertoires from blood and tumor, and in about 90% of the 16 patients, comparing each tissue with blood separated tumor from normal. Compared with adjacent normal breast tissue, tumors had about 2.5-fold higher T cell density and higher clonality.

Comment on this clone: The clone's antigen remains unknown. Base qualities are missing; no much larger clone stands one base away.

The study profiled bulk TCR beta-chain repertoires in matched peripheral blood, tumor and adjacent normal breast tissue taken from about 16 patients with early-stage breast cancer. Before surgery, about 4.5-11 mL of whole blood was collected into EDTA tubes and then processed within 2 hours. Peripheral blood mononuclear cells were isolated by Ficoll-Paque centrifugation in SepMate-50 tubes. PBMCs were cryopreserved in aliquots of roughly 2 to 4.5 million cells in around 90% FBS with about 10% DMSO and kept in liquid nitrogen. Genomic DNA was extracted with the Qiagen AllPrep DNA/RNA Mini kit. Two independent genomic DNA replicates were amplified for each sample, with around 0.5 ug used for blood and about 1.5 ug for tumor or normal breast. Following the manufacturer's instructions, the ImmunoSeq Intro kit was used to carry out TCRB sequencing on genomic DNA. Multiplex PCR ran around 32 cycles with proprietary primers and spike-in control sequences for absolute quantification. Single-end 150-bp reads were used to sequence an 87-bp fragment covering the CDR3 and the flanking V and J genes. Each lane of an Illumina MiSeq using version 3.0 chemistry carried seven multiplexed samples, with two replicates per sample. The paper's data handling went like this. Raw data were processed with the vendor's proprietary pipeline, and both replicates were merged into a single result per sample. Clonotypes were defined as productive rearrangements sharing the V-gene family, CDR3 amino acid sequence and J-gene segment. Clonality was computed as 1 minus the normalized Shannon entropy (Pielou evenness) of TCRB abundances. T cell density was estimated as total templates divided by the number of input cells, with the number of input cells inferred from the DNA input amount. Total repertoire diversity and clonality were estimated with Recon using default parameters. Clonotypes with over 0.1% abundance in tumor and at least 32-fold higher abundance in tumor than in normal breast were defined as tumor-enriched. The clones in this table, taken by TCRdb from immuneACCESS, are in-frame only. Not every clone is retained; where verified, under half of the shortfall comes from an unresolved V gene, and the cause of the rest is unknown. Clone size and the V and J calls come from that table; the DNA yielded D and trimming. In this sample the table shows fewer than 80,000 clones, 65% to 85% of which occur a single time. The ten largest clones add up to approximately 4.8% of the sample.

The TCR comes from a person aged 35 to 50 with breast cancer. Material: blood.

The CDR3 is CASSLVRDNEQFF. The sequenced DNA is TGTGCCAGCAGTTTGGTTCGAGACAATGAGCAGTTCTTC. The sequence joins TRBV28 to TRBJ2-1, with the D gene not clear enough to name. The CDR3 covers 13 residues, taking in both the cysteine and the phenylalanine. The retained sequence is limited to the CDR3, 39 bases, with the frame set at the first base. Trimming takes 3 bases from V and 5 bases from J, and the germline ends sit 8 bases apart. Taken from the germline V gene, the CDR1 and CDR2 loops are MDHEN and SYDVKM.